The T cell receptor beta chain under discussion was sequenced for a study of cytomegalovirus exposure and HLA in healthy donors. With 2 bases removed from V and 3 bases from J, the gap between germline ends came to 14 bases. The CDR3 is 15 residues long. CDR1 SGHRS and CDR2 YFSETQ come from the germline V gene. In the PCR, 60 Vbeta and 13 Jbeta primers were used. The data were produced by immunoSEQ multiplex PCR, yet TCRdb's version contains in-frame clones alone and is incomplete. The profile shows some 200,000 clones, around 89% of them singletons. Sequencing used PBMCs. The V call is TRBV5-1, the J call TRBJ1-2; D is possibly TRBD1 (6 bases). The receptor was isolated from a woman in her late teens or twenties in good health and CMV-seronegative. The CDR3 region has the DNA TGCGCCAGCAGCTTAGCGGGGGGCGCAGACTATGGCTACACCTTC. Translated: CASSLAGGADYGYTF. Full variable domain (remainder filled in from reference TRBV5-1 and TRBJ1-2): KAGVTQTPRYLIKTRGQQVTLSCSPISGHRSVSWYQQTPGQGLQFLFEYFSETQRNKGNFPGRFSGRQFSNSRSEMNVSTLELGDSALYLCASSLAGGADYGYTFGSGTRLTVV.